The 22 T cell receptor beta chains below were found in one sample sequenced in a study of T cell responses to AZD1222 COVID-19 vaccine. Sequencing used immunoSEQ multiplex PCR; TCRdb keeps in-frame clones, though not all of them. The data show 70,000 or so clones, over 60% seen once. The specimen comprised peripheral blood, sampled on day 0 of AZD1222 vaccination. The receptor source for this set is an adult in good health.

V usage is TRBV2 and J usage is TRBJ1-1; D gene unclear. The V gene's germline CDR1 is SNHLY and CDR2 FYNNEI. The CDR3 length is 13 residues. The germline V and J ends were trimmed by 2 bases and 4 bases, with 8 bases remaining between them. CDR3 nucleotide sequence: TGTGCCAGCAGTGAACTAGGCAGCACTGAAGCTTTCTTT. This gives the protein CASSELGSTEAFF. The variable domain in full, completed from reference TRBV2 and TRBJ1-1, reads EPEVTQTPSHQVTQMGQEVILRCVPISNHLYFYWYRQILGQKVEFLVSFYNNEISEKSEIFDDQFSVERPDGSNFTLKIRSTKLEDSAMYFCASSELGSTEAFFGQGTRLTVV.

This clone is labeled medium-sized. The V and J genes are TRBV12-5 and TRBJ2-2; 8 bases align to TRBD1. Germline V CDR1 and CDR2: LGHNT, FRNRAP. V was clipped by 2 bases and J by 4 bases; unmatched bases: 6. The CDR3 length is 16 residues. The DNA for the CDR3 is TGTGCTAGTGGTTTGACCTCAGGGGGCCGCACCGGGGAGCTGTTTTTT. Translated, it gives CASGLTSGGRTGELFF.

The J gene is TRBJ1-2, the V gene TRBV4-1; D unclear. Germline CDR1 MGHRA, CDR2 YSYEKL. V lost 2 bases and J 3 bases, leaving 16 bases between the germline ends. The CDR3 covers 16 residues. This chain's CDR3 is CASSQTYLQTHYGYTF. Here the CDR3 DNA reads TGCGCCAGCAGCCAAACTTATTTACAGACTCACTATGGCTACACCTTC.

CDR3 loop: CASSISLVRGPSGNTIYF. For the CDR3, the DNA is TGTGCCAGTAGTATTTCGCTAGTTCGGGGTCCCTCTGGAAACACCATATATTTT. The V and J genes are TRBV19 and TRBJ1-3; D is ambiguous. The V end lost 3 bases, the J end lost 0 bases, and 18 bases lay between the germline ends. CDR3 size: 18 residues. Germline CDR1 is LNHDA and CDR2 is SQIVND (reference sequence).

The chain is built from TRBV28 and TRBJ1-2; D is possibly TRBD1 (6 bases). The V end was cut by 5 bases, the J end by 6 bases, with 10 bases between. Per the germline V gene, CDR1 is MDHEN and CDR2 is SYDVKM. The length of the CDR3 is 12 residues. CDR3: CASSPDRNGYTF. In nucleotides, the CDR3 is TGTGCCAGCAGTCCCGACAGGAATGGCTACACCTTC.

The chain joins TRBV3-1 (or the pseudogene TRBV3-2) to TRBJ2-2; 7 bases map to TRBD1. Trimming at V came to 1 base and at J to 3 bases, leaving 2 bases not matched to a gene. CDR1 LGHDT and CDR2 YNNKEL come from the germline V gene (reference sequence). CDR3 length: 15 residues. CDR3 coding DNA: TGTGCCAGCAGCCAAGGCAGGGGGTACACCGGGGAGCTGTTTTTT. Protein product: CASSQGRGYTGELFF.

The chain employs TRBV6-5 and TRBJ2-3; TRBD2 matches 7 bases. Germline V gene data show CDR1 as MNHEY and CDR2 as SVGAGI. This CDR3 has 16 amino acids. Germline trimming cut 0 bases from V and 1 base from J; bases unmatched to any gene: 4. CDR3 sequence: CASSYSTAGGTDTQYF. CDR3 bases: TGTGCCAGCAGTTACTCGACGGCGGGGGGCACAGATACGCAGTATTTT.

The J gene is TRBJ2-1, the V gene TRBV5-1; 8 nucleotides agree with TRBD2. V lost 5 bases, J lost 0 bases, and 4 bases stayed unmatched. Germline CDR1 is SGHRS and CDR2 is YFSETQ. CDR3 length equals 15 residues. The CDR3 sequence: CASRLAGSSYNEQFF. The DNA for the CDR3 is TGCGCCAGCAGGTTAGCGGGGAGCTCCTACAATGAGCAGTTCTTC.

The chain joins TRBV2 to TRBJ1-4, with D maybe TRBD1 (6 bases). V was pared by 6 bases and J by 4 bases, with 12 bases between. From germline, CDR1 is SNHLY and CDR2 FYNNEI. The CDR3 consists of 14 residues. The CDR3 is CASRTGLGNEKLFF. The CDR3 DNA reads as TGTGCCAGCAGGACAGGATTGGGTAATGAAAAACTGTTTTTT. The whole variable domain, filled in from reference TRBV2 and TRBJ1-4, reads EPEVTQTPSHQVTQMGQEVILRCVPISNHLYFYWYRQILGQKVEFLVSFYNNEISEKSEIFDDQFSVERPDGSNFTLKIRSTKLEDSAMYFCASRTGLGNEKLFFGSGTQLSVL.

The genes are TRBV12-3 or TRBV12-4 and TRBJ1-5; tentative D call: TRBD1 (5 bases). The CDR3 length is 13 residues. Trimming shortened V by 8 bases and J by 5 bases, and 13 bases separated the two germline ends. The CDR3 here is CASGTALHQPQHF. As DNA, the CDR3 is TGTGCCAGCGGGACTGCTCTCCATCAGCCCCAGCATTTT.

This rearrangement joins TRBV21-1 to TRBJ2-7; TRBD1, the table's D call, lacks a check against the DNA. TRBV21-1 is a pseudogene segment. The CDR3 consists of 13 residues. The CDR3 nucleotides are TGTGCCCTTGGGGAGGGACAGGACTACGAGCAGTACTTC. It translates to CALGEGQDYEQYF.

The chain is built from TRBV11-2 and TRBJ1-2; 7 nucleotides match TRBD1. CDR3 length: 16 amino acids. CDR1 SGHAT and CDR2 FQNNGV come from the germline V gene. Losses at the gene ends were 0 bases for V and 8 bases for J; bases not matched to a gene: 12. This CDR3 reads CASSLEGIQGVGGYTF. The CDR3 DNA reads TGTGCCAGCAGCTTAGAGGGCATTCAGGGGGTCGGAGGCTACACCTTC.

As regards this clone: Only one base separates this from a far larger clonotype, so it likely reflects a read error. The same CDR3 also results from other DNA sequences found in this sample. This chain uses TRBV7-9 with TRBJ2-7, with a weak D call TRBD2 (6 bases). The V end was cut by 3 bases, the J end by 4 bases, with 19 bases between. Germline V CDR1 and CDR2: SEHNR, FQNEAQ (reference sequence). The CDR3 is 16 residues long. CDR3 sequence: CASSFEAGPRPYEQYF. CDR3 nucleotide sequence: TGTGCCAGCAGCTTCGAGGCGGGGCCCCGACCTTACGAGCAGTACTTC.

The gene calls are TRBV20-1 and TRBJ1-1; D might be TRBD1 (5 bases). The germline V and J ends were trimmed by 3 bases and 4 bases, with 12 bases remaining between them. This CDR3 is 13 amino acids long. CDR1 is DFQATT and CDR2 is SNEGSKA in the germline V gene (reference sequence). The CDR3 bases are TGCAGTGCTAGTTGGGGGACGGGCACTGAAGCTTTCTTT. Amino acid sequence: CSASWGTGTEAFF.

This clone was detected a few times. This chain connects TRBV20-1 to TRBJ1-5; no firm D call. V was pared by 3 bases and J by 6 bases, with 12 bases between. CDR1 DFQATT and CDR2 SNEGSKA come from the germline V gene (reference sequence). The CDR3 length is 13 residues. CDR3 nucleotide sequence: TGCAGTGCTAGTGGGTCGGGGATTCAGCCCCAGCATTTT. This sequence encodes CSASGSGIQPQHF.

The J gene is TRBJ1-1, the V gene TRBV3-1 (or the pseudogene TRBV3-2), with D possibly being TRBD1 (5 bases). The germline V gene has CDR1 LGHDT and CDR2 YNNKEL (reference sequence). Trimming pared 0 bases from V and 7 bases from J, leaving 12 bases between. This CDR3 is built from 14 residues. The CDR3 nucleotides are TGTGCCAGCAGCCAAGATCTGGACACTCTTGAAGCTTTCTTT. Amino acids: CASSQDLDTLEAFF.

This clone was recorded a few times. The V call is TRBV18, the J call TRBJ2-2, with 7 bases identical to TRBD1. CDR1 is KGHSH and CDR2 is LQKENI in the germline V gene. This CDR3 comprises 14 residues. Trimming cost V 3 bases and J 6 bases; bases outside gene matches: 4. The CDR3 loop reads CASSPTQGSGELFF. The CDR3, as DNA: TGTGCCAGCTCACCGACACAGGGGTCCGGGGAGCTGTTTTTT.

The V gene is TRBV9, the J gene TRBJ1-5; the D is unclear. The germline CDR1 and CDR2 sequences are SGDLS and YYNGEE. The CDR3 extends over 13 amino acids. The ends were cut back, 4 bases at V and 6 bases at J, with 11 bases in the middle. CDR3 in DNA: TGTGCCAGCAGCCCCGGAGGGAGTCAGCCCCAGCATTTT. It translates to CASSPGGSQPQHF.

This sequence joins TRBV7-6 and TRBJ1-2; D unresolved. The germline V gene has CDR1 SGHVS and CDR2 FNYEAQ. The length of the CDR3 is 13 residues. V lost 8 bases and J 1 base, leaving 11 bases between the germline ends. This CDR3 reads CASGDGFNYGYTF. The CDR3 nucleotides read TGTGCCAGCGGCGACGGATTTAACTATGGCTACACCTTC.

The CDR3 loop is CASSLGLAGAPYQETQYF. CDR3 DNA sequence: TGTGCCAGCAGCTTGGGGCTAGCGGGGGCCCCGTACCAAGAGACCCAGTACTTC. This sequence joins TRBV5-4 and TRBJ2-5; 10 nucleotides agree with TRBD2. Trimming removed 0 bases from V and 0 bases from J; junction bases left unmatched: 8. This CDR3 spans 18 amino acids. In germline, CDR1 is SGHNT, CDR2 YYREEE (reference sequence).

This clone was seen a single time. This rearrangement joins TRBV18 to TRBJ1-2; TRBD1 might be the D (5 bases). CDR3 length: 14 residues. Trimming removed 4 bases at V and 4 bases at J, with 13 bases between. The germline V gene has CDR1 KGHSH and CDR2 LQKENI. CDR3 sequence (DNA): TGTGCCAGCTCACAGGGGCGCCTAGGCTATGGCTACACCTTC. Translation gives CASSQGRLGYGYTF.

V and J are TRBV19 and TRBJ2-7; D assignment may be TRBD1 or TRBD2 (5 bases each). Germline V lookup: CDR1 LNHDA, CDR2 SQIVND (reference sequence). This CDR3 is 13 amino acids long. Trimming cost V 1 base and J 4 bases, with 8 bases left between them. CDR3 sequence: CASSIGWGYEQYF. The CDR3 DNA is TGTGCCAGTAGTATAGGTTGGGGGTACGAGCAGTACTTC.